The 10 T cell receptor beta chains below were found in one sample sequenced in a study of shared T cell receptors in the human thymus. Profiled with immunoSEQ multiplex PCR; TCRdb holds only in-frame clones, not every one. The table has hundreds of thousands of clones, about 80% seen once; the top ten hold roughly 0.013%. Separately, the same data were catalogued under a study of human thymus T cells.

Sequenced material: thymocytes. All receptors come from a boy less than two years old with a congenital heart defect.

The V gene is TRBV12-5, the J gene TRBJ1-3; tentatively, D is TRBD1 (5 bases). CDR3 length: 15 residues. Trimming removed 3 bases from V and 0 bases from J, with 9 bases in between. The germline V gene has CDR1 LGHNT and CDR2 FRNRAP. CDR3 protein: CASGFGRASGNTIYF. The DNA of the CDR3 is TGTGCTAGTGGTTTCGGCAGGGCCTCTGGAAACACCATATATTTT.

The V call is TRBV6-1, the J call TRBJ1-2; 11 bases match TRBD1. J lost 5 bases, V lost 8 bases, and 1 base had no gene match. The CDR3 covers 12 residues. In germline, CDR1 is MNHNS, CDR2 SASEGT. The CDR3: CASGQGAYGYTF. CDR3 nucleotide sequence: TGTGCCAGCGGACAGGGGGCATATGGCTACACCTTC.

The chain combines TRBV10-2 with TRBJ2-3; 8 bases map to TRBD2. The V gene end was trimmed by 4 bases and the J gene end by 1 base; junction bases not matched to a gene: 4. CDR3 size: 15 residues. CDR1 is WSHSY and CDR2 is SAAADI in the germline V gene. The CDR3 sequence: CASSGGGTRTDTQYF. The CDR3 region has the DNA TGCGCCAGCAGTGGCGGGGGGACCCGCACAGATACGCAGTATTTT.

The chain joins TRBV19 to TRBJ2-7; TRBD2 aligns across 9 bases. CDR3 length: 19 amino acids. J lost 3 bases, V lost 2 bases, and 17 bases had no gene match. Germline CDR1 and CDR2: LNHDA and SQIVND (reference sequence). CDR3 sequence (DNA): TGTGCCAGTAGTATATCCCCGAGGGGCGGGAGGGCCCGCTACTACGAGCAGTACTTC. Translating gives CASSISPRGGRARYYEQYF.

This clone turned up a few times. The chain carries TRBV7-9 and TRBJ1-1, with D perhaps TRBD1 (5 bases). The germline V gene encodes CDR1 SEHNR and CDR2 FQNEAQ (reference sequence). CDR3 length: 17 amino acids. The germline V and J ends were trimmed by 6 bases and 0 bases, with 20 bases remaining between them. The CDR3 is CASSPLQGGCLNTEAFF. In DNA form, the CDR3 reads TGTGCCAGCAGTCCACTCCAGGGAGGATGTTTGAACACTGAAGCTTTCTTT.

The chain joins TRBV11-2 to TRBJ1-1, with TRBD1 matching over 8 bases. The CDR3 extends over 17 amino acids. Germline trimming cut 3 bases from V and 5 bases from J; bases unmatched to any gene: 14. Germline values: CDR1 SGHAT, CDR2 FQNNGV. The CDR3 bases are TGTGCCAGCAGCTTCCGCTACCCCACAGGGGGAGGAACTGAAGCTTTCTTT. Protein sequence: CASSFRYPTGGGTEAFF.

The chain carries TRBV5-4 and TRBJ1-5; perhaps TRBD1 as D (6 bases). V shed 1 base and J shed 0 bases, with 20 bases lying between them. CDR1 and CDR2 from the germline V gene are SGHNT and YYREEE (reference sequence). The CDR3 length is 19 residues. The CDR3 DNA follows: TGTGCCAGCAGCTTGTACGTGGGGGGGCCTCGCGGTAGCAATCAGCCCCAGCATTTT. The encoded protein is CASSLYVGGPRGSNQPQHF.

The V call is TRBV6-5, the J call TRBJ1-2; 9 positions agree with TRBD1. Germline CDR1 is MNHEY and CDR2 is SVGAGI. The CDR3 spans 15 residues. The ends lost 6 bases at V and 3 bases at J; junction bases unmatched: 8. CDR3 nucleotide sequence: TGTGCCAGCAGCCCCTCGACAGGGGGGGACTATGGCTACACCTTC. Translation: CASSPSTGGDYGYTF.

Comment on this clone: The same CDR3 can be traced to other DNA sequences in this sample. The J gene is TRBJ2-1, the V gene TRBV29-1; 10 bases map to TRBD1. The V segment lost 4 bases and the J segment 14 bases; nucleotides outside the gene matches: 14. The germline V gene encodes CDR1 SQVTM and CDR2 ANQGSEA. CDR3 length: 14 amino acids. In DNA form, the CDR3 reads TGCAGCGTTGCGCTCCGGACAGGGGGTCCCCAAAAGTTCTTC. Its protein product is CSVALRTGGPQKFF.

The genes are TRBV25-1 and TRBJ1-1, with D perhaps matching TRBD1 (5 bases). There are 16 residues in the CDR3. V was clipped by 2 bases and J by 5 bases, with 18 bases between them. CDR1 and CDR2 (germline): MGHDK, SYGVNS. The CDR3 DNA reads TGTGCCAGCAGTGAAAGGAGGGAGCAGGGAGAAACTGAAGCTTTCTTT. As protein: CASSERREQGETEAFF.